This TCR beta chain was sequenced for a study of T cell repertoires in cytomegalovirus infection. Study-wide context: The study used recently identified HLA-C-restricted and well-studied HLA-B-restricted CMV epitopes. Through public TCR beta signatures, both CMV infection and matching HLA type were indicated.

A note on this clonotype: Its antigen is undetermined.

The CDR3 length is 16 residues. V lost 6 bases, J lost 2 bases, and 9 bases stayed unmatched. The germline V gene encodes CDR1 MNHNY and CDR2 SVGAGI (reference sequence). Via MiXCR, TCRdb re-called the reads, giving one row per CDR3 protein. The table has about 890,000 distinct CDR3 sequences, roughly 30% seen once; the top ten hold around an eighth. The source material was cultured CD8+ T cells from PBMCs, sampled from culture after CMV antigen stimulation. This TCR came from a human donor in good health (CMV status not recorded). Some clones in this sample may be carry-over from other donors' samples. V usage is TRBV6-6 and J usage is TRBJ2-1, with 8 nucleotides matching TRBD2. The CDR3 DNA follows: TGTGCCAGCAGAGACACGGCGGGGGGTGCCTACAATGAGCAGTTCTTC. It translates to CASRDTAGGAYNEQFF.